This entry describes one T cell receptor (beta chain). The antigen is undetermined. Between the trimmed V and J ends, which lost 1 base and 1 base, there was a span of 2 bases. Germline lookup yields CDR1 LNHDA and CDR2 SQIVND (reference sequence). This CDR3 has 13 amino acids. The sample is drawn from a study of post-analysis software for immune sequencing data. Study-wide results and limits: Elevated frequency relative to controls characterized 4 or 5 TRBV segments in patients, TRBV5-6, TRBV5-1 and TRBV20-1 among them. F-measure co-clustering was strong for batch-matched samples. In multiple sclerosis, normalized Chao1 diversity was significantly below that of controls.

Prepared TCR beta cDNA libraries contained unique molecular identifiers. Input of about 0.9 to 10 million T cells yielded 500,000 to 550,000 cDNA molecules. TCRdb reprocessed the PCR reads with MiXCR, giving one entry per CDR3 protein. Of about 770,000 distinct CDR3 sequences in the sample, more than 45% were seen once. The receptor comes from a girl aged 5-17 years with multiple sclerosis. This chain joins TRBV19 and TRBJ2-1; D gene unclear. Input material: blood. The CDR3 here is CASSIGSYNEQFF. CDR3 DNA: TGTGCCAGTAGTATAGGGTCCTACAATGAGCAGTTCTTC.